This TCR beta chain is drawn from a study of T-cell memory formation after mild COVID-19 (dated by TCRdb to 2020 to 2022). The study in broad terms: Most TCR sequence clusters were specific to one of the two donors. Two young, previously healthy adult volunteers, one female and one male, were included in the cohort. In a couple of donors, T-cell clones that expanded and contracted after mild COVID-19 were tracked by sequencing TCRalpha and TCRbeta repertoires over time. Study-wide findings and limitations: SARS-CoV-2 specificity of the second-wave clones peaking on day 37 was not confirmed. From day 15 to 85, contracting clones showed balanced CD4/CD8 phenotypes, whereas a second wave of clones that expanded from day 15 to 37 leaned towards CD4+. The detection of some responding clones in pre-infection memory suggests that pre-existing cross-reactive memory T cells joined the SARS-CoV-2 response. Only two mild cases were covered by the study, and larger cohorts that include severe cases with pre-infection samples were considered necessary. Contracting CD4+ clones appeared mostly in the CM and EM memory subsets, whereas CD8+ clones were enriched in EMRA.

Ficoll-Paque density gradient centrifugation was used to isolate PBMCs. The CDR3, from cysteine to phenylalanine, totals 14 residues. Only the CDR3 DNA stays, 42 bases, in frame from base 1. V sheds 2 bases and J sheds 3 bases, leaving 10 bases between their ends. From a lookup of the germline V gene, CDR1 and CDR2 are SGHRS and YFSETQ. About this clonotype itself: The target of this receptor is not known. No base-level quality is on record; no much larger clone is a single base apart.

Sequencing was carried out with an Illumina NovaSeq 6000. TCRalpha and TCRbeta cDNA libraries were constructed by 5'RACE with constant-segment primers, with sample barcodes and unique molecular identifiers being introduced. RNA was extracted from every sample with Trizol reagent. Libraries were amplified in two PCR steps, with a second sample barcode and Illumina TruSeq adapters added in the second step. The libraries were sequenced on an Illumina NovaSeq using 2 x 150 bp paired-end reads. In the authors' own workflow: Reads were demultiplexed and collapsed into UMI-guided consensus sequences with migec v1.2.7. Using mixcr v2.1.11, UMI consensuses were aligned to TRA and TRB V and J templates and then assembled into clonotypes. A clonotype was counted as expanded or contracted only when both edgeR and NoisET called the clonotype significant, with the noise models trained on biological replicates. For edgeR calls, the cutoffs were a false discovery rate-adjusted p below 0.01 and a log2 fold-change threshold of 1. As an exploratory analysis of dynamics, max-normalized trajectories of the 1000 most abundant clonotypes were examined with PCA combined with hierarchical clustering. The CD4 or CD8 phenotype of responding clones was assigned using the separately sequenced CD4+ and CD8+ repertoires. TCRdb reprocessed the public reads (quality trimming at Q25 with fastp, clone calling with MiXCR) and kept in-frame beta chains. Each entry is one CDR3 protein sequence, shown with its most common DNA and genes. V and J calls and clone size were set by TCRdb, not the authors. This sample comprises about 540,000 distinct CDR3 sequences, just over 20% of them detected only once. About 12% of the sample is held by the ten biggest clonotypes.

Specimen: PBMCs or a T cell subset sorted from them (not recorded which). The receptor comes from an adult woman who had mild COVID-19 (a few samples of this study predate the infection). The sample titles of this study are shuffled in the database, so cell type and time point are left out; the donor was told from shared clones. In this chain, TRBV5-1 is recombined with TRBJ2-3; tentative D gene TRBD2, with 5 bases matching. The nucleotide sequence reads TGCGCCAGCAGCTTTCCTCGGGAAACAGATACGCAGTATTTT. This gives the protein CASSFPRETDTQYF.